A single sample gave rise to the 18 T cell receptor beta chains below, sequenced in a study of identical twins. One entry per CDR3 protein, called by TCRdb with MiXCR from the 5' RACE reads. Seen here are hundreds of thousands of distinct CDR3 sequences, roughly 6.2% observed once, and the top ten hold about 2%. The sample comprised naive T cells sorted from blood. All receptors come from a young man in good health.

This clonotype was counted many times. CDR3 sequence reads: CASSPGGQGVYGYTF. The CDR3 bases are TGTGCCAGCAGCCCAGGAGGACAGGGTGTCTATGGCTACACCTTC. The V and J genes are TRBV7-9 and TRBJ1-2, with 8 nucleotides matching TRBD1. V shed 5 bases, J shed 4 bases, and the junction held 9 bases outside the gene matches. CDR1 is SEHNR, CDR2 FQNEAQ, per germline (reference sequence). CDR3 length: 15 amino acids.

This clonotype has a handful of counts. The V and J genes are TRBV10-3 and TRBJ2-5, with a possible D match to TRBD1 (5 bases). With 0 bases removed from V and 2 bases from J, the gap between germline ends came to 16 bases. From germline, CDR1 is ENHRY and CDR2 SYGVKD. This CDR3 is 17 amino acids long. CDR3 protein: CAISESLVQVLQETQYF. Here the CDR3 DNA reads TGTGCCATCAGTGAGTCGCTAGTACAGGTTTTACAAGAGACCCAGTACTTC.

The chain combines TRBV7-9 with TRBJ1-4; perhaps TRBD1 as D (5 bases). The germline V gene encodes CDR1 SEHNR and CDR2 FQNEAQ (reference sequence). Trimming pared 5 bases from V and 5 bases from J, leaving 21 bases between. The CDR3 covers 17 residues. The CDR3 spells CASSPGRSSEHNEKLFF. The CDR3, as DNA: TGTGCCAGCAGCCCGGGGCGCAGTTCCGAACACAATGAAAAACTGTTTTTT. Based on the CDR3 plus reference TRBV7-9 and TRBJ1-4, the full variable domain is DTGVSQNPRHKITKRGQNVTFRCDPISEHNRLYWYRQTLGQGPEFLTYFQNEAQLEKSRLLSDRFSAERPKGSFSTLEIQRTEQGDSAMYLCASSPGRSSEHNEKLFFGSGTQLSVL.

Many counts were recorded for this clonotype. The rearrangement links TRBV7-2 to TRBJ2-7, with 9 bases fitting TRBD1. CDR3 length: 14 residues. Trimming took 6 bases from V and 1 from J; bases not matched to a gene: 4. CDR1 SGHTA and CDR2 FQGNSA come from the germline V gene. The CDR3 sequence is CASRRTGESYEQYF. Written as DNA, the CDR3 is TGTGCCAGCAGAAGGACAGGGGAGTCCTACGAGCAGTACTTC.

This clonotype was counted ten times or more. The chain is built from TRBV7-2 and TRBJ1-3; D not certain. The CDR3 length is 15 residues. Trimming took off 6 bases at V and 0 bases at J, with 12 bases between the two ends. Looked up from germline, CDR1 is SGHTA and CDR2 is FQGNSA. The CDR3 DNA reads TGTGCCAGCAGTCCGACACAAGTCTCTGGAAACACCATATATTTT. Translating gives CASSPTQVSGNTIYF.

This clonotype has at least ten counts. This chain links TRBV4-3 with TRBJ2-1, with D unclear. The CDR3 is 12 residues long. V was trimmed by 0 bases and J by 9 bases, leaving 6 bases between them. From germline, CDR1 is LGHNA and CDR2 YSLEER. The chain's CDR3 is CASSQDFSEQFF. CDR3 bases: TGCGCCAGCAGCCAAGATTTCAGTGAGCAGTTCTTC.

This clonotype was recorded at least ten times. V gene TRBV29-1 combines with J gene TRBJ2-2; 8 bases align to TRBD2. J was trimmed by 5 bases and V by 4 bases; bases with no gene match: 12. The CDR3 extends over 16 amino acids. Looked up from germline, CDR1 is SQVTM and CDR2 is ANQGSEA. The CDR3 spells CSVVPAGRAVTGELFF. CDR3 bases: TGCAGCGTTGTCCCAGCCGGGAGGGCCGTTACCGGGGAGCTGTTTTTT.

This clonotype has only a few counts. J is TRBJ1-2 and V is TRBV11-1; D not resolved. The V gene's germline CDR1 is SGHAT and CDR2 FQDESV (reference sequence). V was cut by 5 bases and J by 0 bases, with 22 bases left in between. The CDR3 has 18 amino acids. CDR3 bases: TGTGCCAGCAGCCCCGCGCTGAAGGAGCCCAAAGCTAACTATGGCTACACCTTC. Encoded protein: CASSPALKEPKANYGYTF.

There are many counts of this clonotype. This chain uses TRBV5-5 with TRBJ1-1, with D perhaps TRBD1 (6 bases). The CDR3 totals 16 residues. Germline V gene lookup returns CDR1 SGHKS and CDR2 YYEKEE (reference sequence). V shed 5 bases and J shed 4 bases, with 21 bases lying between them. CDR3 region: CASRPFAGGIGTEAFF. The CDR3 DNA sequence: TGTGCCAGCAGGCCCTTCGCGGGGGGCATAGGCACTGAAGCTTTCTTT.

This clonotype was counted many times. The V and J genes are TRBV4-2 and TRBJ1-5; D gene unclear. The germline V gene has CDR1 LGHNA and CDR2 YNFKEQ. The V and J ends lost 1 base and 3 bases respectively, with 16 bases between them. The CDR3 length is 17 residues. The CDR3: CASSQAPVGDYNQPQHF. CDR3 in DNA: TGTGCCAGCAGCCAAGCCCCAGTCGGTGATTACAATCAGCCCCAGCATTTT.

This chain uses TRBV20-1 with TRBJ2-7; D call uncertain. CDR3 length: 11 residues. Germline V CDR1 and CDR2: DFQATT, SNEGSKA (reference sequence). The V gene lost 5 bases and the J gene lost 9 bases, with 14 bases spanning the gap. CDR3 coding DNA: TGCAGTGCTTCCGACAAACCTGGGCAGTACTTC. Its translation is CSASDKPGQYF.

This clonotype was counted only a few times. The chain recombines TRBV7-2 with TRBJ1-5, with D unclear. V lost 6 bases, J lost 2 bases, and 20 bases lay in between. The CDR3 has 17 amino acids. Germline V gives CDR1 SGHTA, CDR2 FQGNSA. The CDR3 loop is CASRSSASGSGNQPQHF. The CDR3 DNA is TGTGCCAGCAGATCATCGGCGTCGGGTAGTGGCAATCAGCCCCAGCATTTT.

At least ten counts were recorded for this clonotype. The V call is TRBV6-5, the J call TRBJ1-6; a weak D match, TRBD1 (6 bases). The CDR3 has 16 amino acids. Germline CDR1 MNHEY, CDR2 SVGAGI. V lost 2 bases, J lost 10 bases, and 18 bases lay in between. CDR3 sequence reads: CASSYEGGRRGSPLHF. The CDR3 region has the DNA TGTGCCAGCAGTTACGAGGGGGGGCGACGTGGGTCACCCCTCCACTTT.

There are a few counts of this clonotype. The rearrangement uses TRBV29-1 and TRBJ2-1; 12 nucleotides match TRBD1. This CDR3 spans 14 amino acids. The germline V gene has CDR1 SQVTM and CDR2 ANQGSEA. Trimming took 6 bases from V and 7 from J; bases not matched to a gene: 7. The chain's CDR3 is CSVEGQGANNEQFF. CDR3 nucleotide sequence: TGCAGCGTCGAGGGACAGGGGGCGAATAATGAGCAGTTCTTC.

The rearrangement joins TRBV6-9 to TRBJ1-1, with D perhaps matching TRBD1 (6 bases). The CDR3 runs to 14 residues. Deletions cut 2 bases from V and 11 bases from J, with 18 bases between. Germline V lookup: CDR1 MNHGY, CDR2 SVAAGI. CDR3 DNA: TGTGCCAGCAGTTATGGGGGGGGGACACCAACTGCTTTCTTT. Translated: CASSYGGGTPTAFF.

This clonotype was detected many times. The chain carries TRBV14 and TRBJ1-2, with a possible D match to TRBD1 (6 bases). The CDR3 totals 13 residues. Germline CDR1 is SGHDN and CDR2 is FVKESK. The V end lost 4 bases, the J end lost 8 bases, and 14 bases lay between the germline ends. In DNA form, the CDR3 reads TGTGCCAGCAGCCCTGACAGGAGTCGGGGCTACACCTTC. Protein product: CASSPDRSRGYTF.

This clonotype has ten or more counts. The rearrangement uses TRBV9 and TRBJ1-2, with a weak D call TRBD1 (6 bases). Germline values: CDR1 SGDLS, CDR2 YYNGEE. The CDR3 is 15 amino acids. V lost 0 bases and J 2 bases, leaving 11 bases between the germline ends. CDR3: CASSVAQGTNYGYTF. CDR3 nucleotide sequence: TGTGCCAGCAGCGTAGCGCAGGGGACCAACTATGGCTACACCTTC.

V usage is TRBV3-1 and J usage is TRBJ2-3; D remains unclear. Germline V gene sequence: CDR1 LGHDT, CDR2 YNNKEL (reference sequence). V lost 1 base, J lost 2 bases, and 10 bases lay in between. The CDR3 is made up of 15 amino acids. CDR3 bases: TGTGCCAGCAGCCAAGTAAGAATAAACACAGATACGCAGTATTTT. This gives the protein CASSQVRINTDTQYF.